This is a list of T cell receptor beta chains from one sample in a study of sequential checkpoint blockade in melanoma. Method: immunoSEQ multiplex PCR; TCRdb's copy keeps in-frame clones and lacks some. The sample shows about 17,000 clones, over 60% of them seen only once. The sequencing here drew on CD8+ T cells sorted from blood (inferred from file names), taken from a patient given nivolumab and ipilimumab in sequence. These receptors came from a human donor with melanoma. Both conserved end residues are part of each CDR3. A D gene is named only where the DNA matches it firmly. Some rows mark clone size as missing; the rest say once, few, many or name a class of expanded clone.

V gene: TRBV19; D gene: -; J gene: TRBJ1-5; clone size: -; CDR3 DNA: TGTGCCAGTAGTATAGGGTTTAGACAGCCCCAGCATTTT; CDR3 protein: CASSIGFRQPQHF
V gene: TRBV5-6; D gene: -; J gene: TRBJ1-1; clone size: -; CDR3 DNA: TGTGCCAGCAGTTGGCAGGGGACTGAAGCTTTCTTT; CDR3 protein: CASSWQGTEAFF
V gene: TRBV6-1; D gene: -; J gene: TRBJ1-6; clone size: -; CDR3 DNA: TGTGCCAGCAGTGATAGGGGGGGCGTTTCACCCCTCCACTTT; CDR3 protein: CASSDRGGVSPLHF
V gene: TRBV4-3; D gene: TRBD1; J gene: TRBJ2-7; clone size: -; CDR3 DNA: TGCGCCAGCAGCCAAACAGGGGGCAGCAGCTACGAGCAGTACTTC; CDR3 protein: CASSQTGGSSYEQYF
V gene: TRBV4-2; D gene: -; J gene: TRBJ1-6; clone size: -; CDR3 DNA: TGTGCCAGCAGCTTATACAGGGAATACAATTCACCCCTCCACTTT; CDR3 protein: CASSLYREYNSPLHF
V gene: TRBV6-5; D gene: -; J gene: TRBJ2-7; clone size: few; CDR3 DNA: TGTGCCAGCAGCGCTGGGGGGGCGATAGACGAGCAGTACTTC; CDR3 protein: CASSAGGAIDEQYF
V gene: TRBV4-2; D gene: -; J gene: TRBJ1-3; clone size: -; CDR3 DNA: TGTGCCAGCAGCCAAGATCTGGGGGGGACTGGAAACACCATATATTTT; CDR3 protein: CASSQDLGGTGNTIYF
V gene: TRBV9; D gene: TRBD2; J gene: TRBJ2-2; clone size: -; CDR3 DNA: TGTGCCAGCAGCCCTTGGACTAGCGGCGGGGAGCTGTTTTTT; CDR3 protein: CASSPWTSGGELFF
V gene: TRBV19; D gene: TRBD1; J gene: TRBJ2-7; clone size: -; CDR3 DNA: TGTGCCAGTAGTCCCGGGACAGCCTACGAGCAGTACTTC; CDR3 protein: CASSPGTAYEQYF
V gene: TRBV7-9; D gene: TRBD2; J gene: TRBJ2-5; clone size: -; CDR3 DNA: TGTGCCAGCAGCCTTACTCCGGGAGGCCAAGAGACCCAGTACTTC; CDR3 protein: CASSLTPGGQETQYF
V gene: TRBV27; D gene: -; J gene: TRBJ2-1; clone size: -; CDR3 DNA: TGTGCCAGCAGTTTATACCCCGGTCTACCGAGCTCCTACAATGAGCAGTTCTTC; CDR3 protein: CASSLYPGLPSSYNEQFF
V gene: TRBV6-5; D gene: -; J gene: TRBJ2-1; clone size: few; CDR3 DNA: TGTGCCAGCAGTTCTTACAGGGAGTCCTTGAATGAGCAGTTCTTC; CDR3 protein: CASSSYRESLNEQFF
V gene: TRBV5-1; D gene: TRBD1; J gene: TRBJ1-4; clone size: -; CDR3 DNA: TGCGCCAGCAGCCCAAATACAGGGGGAGATGAAAAACTGTTTTTT; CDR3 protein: CASSPNTGGDEKLFF
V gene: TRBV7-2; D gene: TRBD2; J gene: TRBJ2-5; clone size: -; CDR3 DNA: TGTGCCAGCAGCTTAGGAGGCAGATCTAGCGGGGGTACCCAGTACTTC; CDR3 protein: CASSLGGRSSGGTQYF
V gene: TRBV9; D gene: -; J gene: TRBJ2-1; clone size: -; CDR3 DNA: TGTGCCAGCAGCCCGACGGACTGGGTAAGGTACAATGAGCAGTTCTTC; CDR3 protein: CASSPTDWVRYNEQFF
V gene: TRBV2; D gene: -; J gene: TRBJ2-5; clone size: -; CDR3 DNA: TGTGCCAGCACCGGAACAGGTAGTAGAAAGACCCAGTACTTC; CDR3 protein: CASTGTGSRKTQYF
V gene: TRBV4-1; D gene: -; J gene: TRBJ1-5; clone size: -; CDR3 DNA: TGCGCCAGCAGCCAAGGCAGTAGCGGCAATCAGCCCCAGCATTTT; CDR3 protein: CASSQGSSGNQPQHF
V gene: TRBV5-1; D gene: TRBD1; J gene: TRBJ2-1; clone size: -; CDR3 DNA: TGCGCCAGCAGTTCGGGGGACCGGACAGGGGATGAGCAGTTCTTC; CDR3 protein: CASSSGDRTGDEQFF
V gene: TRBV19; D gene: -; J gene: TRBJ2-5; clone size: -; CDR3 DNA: TGTGCCAGTAGTAATTTCCGGGACTACCAAGAGACCCAGTACTTC; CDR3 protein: CASSNFRDYQETQYF
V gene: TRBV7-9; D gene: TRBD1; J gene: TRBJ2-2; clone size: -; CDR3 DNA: TGTGCCAGCAGCTCCGGGACAGAGGGGACCGGGGAGCTGTTTTTT; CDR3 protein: CASSSGTEGTGELFF
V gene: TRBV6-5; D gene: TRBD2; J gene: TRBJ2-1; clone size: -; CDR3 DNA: TGTGCCAGCTGGGGACTAGCAAGTTCCTACAATGAGCAGTTCTTC; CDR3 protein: CASWGLASSYNEQFF
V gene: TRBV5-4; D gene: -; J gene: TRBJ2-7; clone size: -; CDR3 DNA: TGTGCCAGCAGCTCCCGCGGCGTGGACGAGCAGTACTTC; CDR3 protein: CASSSRGVDEQYF
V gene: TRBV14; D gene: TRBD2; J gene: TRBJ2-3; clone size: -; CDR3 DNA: TGTGCCAGCAGCCAAGAGAGGGGCGGGGGGGCCTCAGATACGCAGTATTTT; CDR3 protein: CASSQERGGGASDTQYF
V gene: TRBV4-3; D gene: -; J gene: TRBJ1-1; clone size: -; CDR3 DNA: TGCGCCAGCAGCCAAAGTGGGAAGGGGACTGAAGCTTTCTTT; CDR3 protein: CASSQSGKGTEAFF
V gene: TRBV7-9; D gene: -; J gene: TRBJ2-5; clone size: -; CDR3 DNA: TGTGCCAGCAGCCGGGGGGAGACCCAGTACTTC; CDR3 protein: CASSRGETQYF
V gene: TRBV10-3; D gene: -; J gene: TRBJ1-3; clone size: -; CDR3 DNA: TGTGCCATCAGTGGGGGGGACGCCGAGGCTGGAAACACCATATATTTT; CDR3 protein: CAISGGDAEAGNTIYF
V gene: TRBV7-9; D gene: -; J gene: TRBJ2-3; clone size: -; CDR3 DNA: TGTGCCAGCAGCCCGTACACAGATACGCAGTATTTT; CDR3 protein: CASSPYTDTQYF
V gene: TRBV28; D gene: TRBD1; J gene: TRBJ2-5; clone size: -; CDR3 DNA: TGTGCCAGCACCCAGGGGGCTGGGGGGAAAGAGACCCAGTACTTC; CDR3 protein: CASTQGAGGKETQYF